This TCR beta chain was sequenced during a study of human T cells and chemical hapten exposure (dated by TCRdb to 2020 to 2023). Broadly, across the study: Libraries were combined into a pool for sequencing, and differences in TCR yield between samples came mainly from small differences in library volumes within the pool. Both TCR alpha and TCR beta chains were sequenced from each blood RNA sample. In alopecia patients, the study followed how the peripheral blood TCR repertoire changed in vivo over primary and secondary sensitization to diphenylcyclopropenone (DPC), a hapten. Here is what the overall study found, with its caveats: The number of TCRs above 1 in 1000 frequency did not change with DPC sensitization; there was no evidence of global repertoire structure alterations. After repeated subsampling, changes were observed in the strength of the expansion versus patch-test correlation and in the threshold at which the correlation became significant.

Cut back by 4 bases and 0 bases, the V and J ends lie 9 bases apart. Looking up the germline V gene yields CDR1 SGHDN and CDR2 FVKESK. The CDR3 spans 14 residues, from the cysteine through the phenylalanine. Just CDR3 DNA is preserved here, 42 bases in frame from base 1. A few counts support this clonotype. Its antigen is currently not known. The record has no base qualities; no much larger clone is one base away. Total RNA was extracted from unfractionated whole blood that had been collected in Tempus Blood RNA tubes. A few healthy volunteers were used as TCR sequencing controls and were bled at day 0, 2 weeks and 6 weeks. Libraries were built with 5' RACE. TCRdb lists the instrument as Illumina MiSeq. Library preparation attached unique molecular identifiers to individual cDNA molecules for quantitative, reproducible TCR counting. Under the source paper's analysis protocol: The median number of TCRs per sample was over 85,000, ranging from roughly 23,224 to 700,000. The Decombinator software suite was used to annotate V, J and CDR3 in the TCR reads. For the PS versus PT1 abundance plots, all samples were subsampled to the same number of TCRs (28,000). Expanded TCRs were defined as absent before sensitization and observed at least eight times at the 2-week time point. TCRdb reprocessed the public reads (quality trimming at Q25 with fastp, clone calling with MiXCR) and kept in-frame beta chains. Rows with a matching CDR3 protein are joined into one entry that keeps the most common DNA and genes. TCRdb, not the authors, supplied the V and J calls. This sample holds over 95,000 distinct CDR3 sequences; roughly 19% were observed only once. The ten largest clones add up to approximately 2.6% of the sample.

The TCR comes from a human donor in good health. This sequence uses TRBV14 and TRBJ1-1; the D gene identity is not certain. The CDR3 region has the sequence CASSRNPLNTEAFF. In nucleotide form, the sequence is TGTGCCAGCAGCCGGAACCCATTGAACACTGAAGCTTTCTTT.